The 29 T cell receptor beta chains reported below all come from one sample, sequenced in a study of vaccination effects on CD4 cells after COVID-19. With the ViraFEST assay, the study expanded antigen-specific CD4+ T cells using viral peptide pools, then sequenced them. Isolating CD4+ T cells followed less than 11 days of culture. Vaccine recipients lacked prior SARS-CoV-2 infection and had negative nucleocapsid antibodies. For these receptors, no antigen is known. The data were produced by immunoSEQ multiplex PCR, yet TCRdb's version contains in-frame clones alone and is incomplete. Counted here are 30,000 to 40,000 clones, roughly 72% occurring once; the ten biggest clones make up around 25%. The material was CD4+ T cells from PBMCs cultured with HCoV-OC43 spike peptides, obtained before COVID-19 vaccination. As to subset: HCoV-OC43 spike overlapping peptide pool stimulation. Every receptor here comes from a human donor who received a COVID-19 vaccine.

The rearrangement links TRBV27 to TRBJ2-2; unclear D gene. From germline, CDR1 is MNHEY and CDR2 SMNVEV (reference sequence). The CDR3 has 15 amino acids. Deletions cut 3 bases from V and 0 bases from J, with 8 bases between. CDR3: CASSFSTTNTGELFF. The CDR3 coding sequence is TGTGCCAGCAGTTTCTCGACCACGAACACCGGGGAGCTGTTTTTT.

The chain recombines TRBV7-9 with TRBJ1-1; no firm D call. Germline V gene data show CDR1 as SEHNR and CDR2 as FQNEAQ (reference sequence). CDR3 length: 13 residues. Trimming cost V 2 bases and J 0 bases, with 4 bases left between them. In nucleotides, the CDR3 is TGTGCCAGCAGCTTAATGGTGAACACTGAAGCTTTCTTT. As protein: CASSLMVNTEAFF.

This clone was seen just once. The V call is TRBV10-2, the J call TRBJ2-2; 9 nucleotides line up with TRBD1. From germline, CDR1 is WSHSY and CDR2 SAAADI. V lost 5 bases and J lost 1; bases outside the gene matches: 2. The CDR3 spans 15 residues. The CDR3 DNA sequence: TGCGCCAGCAGTAAGGGACAGGGGAACACCGGGGAGCTGTTTTTT. Translating it yields CASSKGQGNTGELFF.

V is TRBV21-1 and J is TRBJ2-5; the table's D call of TRBD1 was not tested on the DNA. TRBV21-1 is a pseudogene locus. This CDR3 is built from 15 residues. The CDR3 here is CASNLPGPKGETQYF. The CDR3 DNA is TGTGCCAGCAATCTTCCAGGGCCGAAGGGGGAGACCCAGTACTTC.

This clone is categorized as medium-sized. The chain links TRBV27 to TRBJ1-1; 7 nucleotides match TRBD1. CDR3 length equals 14 residues. The V gene's germline CDR1 is MNHEY and CDR2 SMNVEV (reference sequence). V shed 6 bases and J 5 bases; nucleotides not matched to a gene: 9. CDR3 amino acids: CASSGGGAGTEAFF. Here the CDR3 DNA reads TGTGCCAGCAGCGGAGGGGGCGCGGGGACTGAAGCTTTCTTT.

CDR3 sequence (DNA): TGTGCCAGCCGACCCTCACACAGCGGGGTACGGAGCTCTGGAAACACCATATATTTT. It translates to CASRPSHSGVRSSGNTIYF. The rearrangement uses TRBV28 and TRBJ1-3, with D hard to call. CDR3 length: 19 residues. Between the trimmed V and J ends, which lost 8 bases and 0 bases, there was a span of 26 bases. Per germline, CDR1 MDHEN and CDR2 SYDVKM. The variable domain in full, completed from reference TRBV28 and TRBJ1-3, reads DVKVTQSSRYLVKRTGEKVFLECVQDMDHENMFWYRQDPGLGLRLIYFSYDVKMKEKGDIPEGYSVSREKKERFSLILESASTNQTSMYLCASRPSHSGVRSSGNTIYFGEGSWLTVV.

The gene calls are TRBV28 and TRBJ1-2, with 8 nucleotides matching TRBD1. After removal of 4 bases from V and 7 bases from J, the junction contained 5 bases not matched to a gene. The V gene's germline CDR1 is MDHEN and CDR2 SYDVKM. The CDR3 has 13 amino acids. The CDR3 DNA reads TGTGCCAGCAGTTGGACAGGGCTCGGTGGCTACACCTTC. It yields the protein CASSWTGLGGYTF.

This clone came up a few times. CDR3 nucleotides: TGTGCCAGCAGCCGGATGGAGACAGGGGGTAACACTGAAGCTTTCTTT. Its translation is CASSRMETGGNTEAFF. This chain links TRBV3-1 (or the pseudogene TRBV3-2) with TRBJ1-1; 9 bases align to TRBD1. This CDR3 is built from 16 residues. V was clipped by 4 bases and J by 2 bases; unmatched bases: 8. CDR1 is LGHDT and CDR2 is YNNKEL in the germline V gene (reference sequence).

V gene TRBV28 combines with J gene TRBJ2-7; D possibly corresponds to TRBD2 (5 bases). The CDR3 runs 16 residues. Trimming left V 5 bases short and J 3 bases short, with 20 bases between. Germline V gives CDR1 MDHEN, CDR2 SYDVKM. The CDR3, as DNA: TGTGCCAGCAGTCCCCCTCGAGGGAGCGAAAGCTACGAGCAGTACTTC. Translated: CASSPPRGSESYEQYF.

The chain uses TRBV18 and TRBJ1-5; tentatively, D is TRBD1 (6 bases). Looked up from germline, CDR1 is KGHSH and CDR2 is LQKENI. Trimming took 2 bases from V and 3 from J, leaving 11 bases between them. The CDR3 sequence is 15 residues long. As DNA, the CDR3 is TGTGCCAGCTCACCATTGGGGGCTACCAATCAGCCCCAGCATTTT. This translates into CASSPLGATNQPQHF.

Written as DNA, the CDR3 is TGTGCCAGCAGCTACCGACCGACAGGGGGCTCCTACGAGCAGTACTTC. Its protein is CASSYRPTGGSYEQYF. The chain carries TRBV7-2 and TRBJ2-7; 9 bases are a match to TRBD1. The germline CDR1 and CDR2 sequences are SGHTA and FQGNSA. The ends lost 4 bases at V and 0 bases at J; junction bases unmatched: 7. The CDR3 is made up of 16 amino acids. Full variable domain (outside the CDR3, taken from reference TRBV7-2 and TRBJ2-7): GAGVSQSPSNKVTEKGKDVELRCDPISGHTALYWYRQSLGQGLEFLIYFQGNSAPDKSGLPSDRFSAERTGGSVSTLTIQRTQQEDSAVYLCASSYRPTGGSYEQYFGPGTRLTVT.

The chain employs TRBV20-1 and TRBJ2-7; no firm D call. The V and J ends lost 3 bases and 3 bases respectively, with 15 bases between them. The CDR3 runs to 14 residues. Germline V gene lookup returns CDR1 DFQATT and CDR2 SNEGSKA (reference sequence). CDR3 amino acids: CSASIPGWVYEQYF. The CDR3 nucleotides read TGCAGTGCTAGTATCCCAGGTTGGGTCTACGAGCAGTACTTC.

The chain couples TRBV19 to TRBJ2-5, with TRBD2 identical over 9 bases. CDR3 length: 15 residues. V was pared by 5 bases and J by 3 bases, with 7 bases of the junction left unmatched. CDR1 and CDR2 (germline): LNHDA, SQIVND (reference sequence). CDR3 protein: CASSYGGRAEETQYF. The CDR3 coding sequence is TGTGCCAGTAGTTACGGCGGGAGGGCCGAAGAGACCCAGTACTTC.

The rearrangement links TRBV6-1 to TRBJ2-3; 10 nucleotides align to TRBD2. Germline CDR1 and CDR2: MNHNS and SASEGT. The CDR3 contains 17 residues. V lost 2 bases to trimming and J lost 3 bases; unmatched junction nucleotides: 8. The CDR3 loop reads CASSERASGRATDTQYF. The CDR3 DNA reads as TGTGCCAGCAGTGAACGGGCCAGCGGGAGGGCAACAGATACGCAGTATTTT.

The chain recombines TRBV28 with TRBJ1-2; D is perhaps TRBD1 (6 bases). CDR1 is MDHEN, CDR2 SYDVKM, per germline. The CDR3 extends over 15 amino acids. V gave up 4 bases and J gave up 0 bases, with 12 bases separating them. CDR3 region: CASSSGADPNYGYTF. As DNA, the CDR3 is TGTGCCAGCAGTTCGGGGGCAGATCCTAACTATGGCTACACCTTC.

The chain employs TRBV5-1 and TRBJ2-7, with D perhaps matching TRBD1 (5 bases). This CDR3 contains 15 residues. CDR1 is SGHRS, CDR2 YFSETQ, per germline. Trimming left V 1 base short and J 1 base short, with 12 bases between. CDR3 loop: CASSLRQGSSYEQYF. The CDR3 region has the DNA TGCGCCAGCAGCTTGCGGCAGGGATCTTCCTACGAGCAGTACTTC.

This chain links TRBV19 with TRBJ2-5, with no clear D. Germline V CDR1 and CDR2: LNHDA, SQIVND (reference sequence). The CDR3 sequence is 16 residues long. Trimming left V 5 bases short and J 6 bases short, with 22 bases between. CDR3 sequence: CASSPHYGPYKKTQYF. CDR3 nucleotide sequence: TGTGCCAGTAGTCCTCACTATGGGCCTTATAAGAAGACCCAGTACTTC.

V and J are TRBV5-4 and TRBJ2-7; D is undetermined. The germline V gene encodes CDR1 SGHNT and CDR2 YYREEE (reference sequence). The CDR3 consists of 12 residues. V lost 0 bases, J lost 3 bases, and 4 bases lay in between. The CDR3 protein is CASSLGDYEQYF. Here the CDR3 DNA reads TGTGCCAGCAGCTTGGGGGACTACGAGCAGTACTTC.

The J gene is TRBJ1-2, the V gene TRBV6-1, with TRBD1 matching over 10 bases. Germline CDR1 MNHNS, CDR2 SASEGT. The length of the CDR3 is 14 residues. V lost 2 bases and J lost 5; bases outside the gene matches: 2. The CDR3: CASSERGQGYGYTF. Written as DNA, the CDR3 is TGTGCCAGCAGTGAAAGGGGACAGGGGTATGGCTACACCTTC.

This clone was seen only a few times. This chain connects TRBV7-9 to TRBJ2-2; TRBD1 agrees at 7 bases. With V trimmed by 5 bases and J by 1 base, 4 bases remained unmatched. The CDR3 is 15 residues long. CDR1 is SEHNR, CDR2 FQNEAQ, per germline (reference sequence). This chain's CDR3 is CASSLWTGNTGELFF. Here the CDR3 DNA reads TGTGCCAGCAGCCTTTGGACAGGGAACACCGGGGAGCTGTTTTTT.

V is TRBV13 and J is TRBJ2-1; TRBD1 might be the D (6 bases). The CDR3 runs 13 residues. Germline loops: CDR1 PRHDT, CDR2 FYEKMQ (reference sequence). The ends were cut back, 1 base at V and 8 bases at J, with 9 bases in the middle. Here the CDR3 DNA reads TGTGCCAGCAGCTTAGCCAGGGGCGATGAGCAGTTCTTC. Translating gives CASSLARGDEQFF.

This clone was picked up a small number of times. The chain has TRBV19 and TRBJ1-5, with TRBD1 identical over 7 bases. This CDR3 has 16 amino acids. V trimming: 3 bases; J trimming: 1 base; junction bases outside the gene matches: 6. CDR1 is LNHDA and CDR2 is SQIVND in the germline V gene (reference sequence). The CDR3 DNA reads as TGTGCCAGTAGTATGCAAGGGGGCGTAAGCAATCAGCCCCAGCATTTT. Encoded protein: CASSMQGGVSNQPQHF. Based on the CDR3 plus reference TRBV19 and TRBJ1-5, the full variable domain is DGGITQSPKYLFRKEGQNVTLSCEQNLNHDAMYWYRQDPGQGLRLIYYSQIVNDFQKGDIAEGYSVSREKKESFPLTVTSAQKNPTAFYLCASSMQGGVSNQPQHFGDGTRLSIL.

For this clone: A read error may account for a junction end that differs from germline. V and J are TRBV7-2 and TRBJ2-1, with 7 positions matching TRBD1. This CDR3 is 15 amino acids long. Germline V lookup: CDR1 SGHTA, CDR2 FQGNSA. CDR3 amino acids: CASILGGRRYNEQFF. Here the CDR3 DNA reads TGTGCCAGCATCTTAGGGGGCAGGAGGTACAATGAGCAGTTCTTC.

This clone was counted only a few times. CDR3 bases: TGTGCTAGTGGTTTTGGGGCAGGGGATAGCAATCAGCCCCAGCATTTT. It translates to CASGFGAGDSNQPQHF. V usage is TRBV12-5 and J usage is TRBJ1-5; the D gene is possibly TRBD1 (6 bases). The ends were cut back, 3 bases at V and 0 bases at J, with 12 bases in the middle. The germline V gene encodes CDR1 LGHNT and CDR2 FRNRAP. This CDR3 region has 16 residues.

The J gene is TRBJ2-7, the V gene TRBV28; D gene uncertain. Germline CDR1 is MDHEN and CDR2 is SYDVKM. The CDR3 contains 16 residues. The V end was cut by 2 bases, the J end by 5 bases, with 19 bases between. The DNA of the CDR3 is TGTGCCAGCAGTTTAGATTGGCTAAAAACCCGGGACGAGCAGTACTTC. Its translation is CASSLDWLKTRDEQYF. The full variable domain, with the rest looked up from reference TRBV28 and TRBJ2-7, is DVKVTQSSRYLVKRTGEKVFLECVQDMDHENMFWYRQDPGLGLRLIYFSYDVKMKEKGDIPEGYSVSREKKERFSLILESASTNQTSMYLCASSLDWLKTRDEQYFGPGTRLTVT.

The chain recombines TRBV7-3 with TRBJ2-1; 8 bases map to TRBD2. This CDR3 comprises 15 residues. Per germline, CDR1 SGHTA and CDR2 FQGTGA. V shed 5 bases, J shed 4 bases, and the junction held 7 bases outside the gene matches. The CDR3 coding sequence is TGTGCCAGCAGCCTATACCTAGCGGGTTACAATGAGCAGTTCTTC. It specifies CASSLYLAGYNEQFF.

Concerning this clone itself: Sequence at one end of the junction differs from germline and may be a read error. V usage is TRBV7-7 and J usage is TRBJ2-5, with 13 bases that match TRBD2. This CDR3 is built from 15 residues. CDR1 SSHAT and CDR2 FNYEAQ come from the germline V gene (reference sequence). CDR3: CASSRTSGSGETQYF. The CDR3 nucleotides are TGTGCTAGCAGCCGGACTAGCGGGAGTGGGGAGACCCAGTACTTC.

The chain combines TRBV11-2 with TRBJ2-5; D may be TRBD1 or TRBD2 (6 bases each). The CDR3 is made up of 13 amino acids. V dropped 3 bases and J dropped 5 bases, with 10 bases sitting between them. Germline V gene lookup returns CDR1 SGHAT and CDR2 FQNNGV. The DNA of the CDR3 is TGTGCCAGCAGCTTCGGGGGCCGGGAGACCCAGTACTTC. It yields the protein CASSFGGRETQYF.

The gene calls are TRBV4-3 and TRBJ1-1, with a possible D match to TRBD1 (6 bases). The CDR3 spans 15 residues. Trimming cost V 5 bases and J 2 bases, with 15 bases left between them. The germline CDR1 and CDR2 sequences are LGHNA and YSLEER. The CDR3 loop reads CASSIGPRGNTEAFF. As DNA, the CDR3 is TGCGCCAGCAGCATAGGCCCCAGGGGAAACACTGAAGCTTTCTTT.